These 14 T cell receptor beta chains were sequenced from one sample in a study of blood T cells in healthy people across ages. A second roughly 6 to 11 cycle PCR used barcoded and J-beta primers. TCRdb fed the 5' RACE reads into MiXCR, producing one record per CDR3 protein. The repertoire consists of about 670,000 distinct CDR3 sequences, with over 40% occurring once and the leading ten covering about 32%. The sequencing sample was made of blood. Source of these receptors: an elderly man in good health.

The rearrangement links TRBV4-2 to TRBJ2-3; D ambiguous. V was cut by 1 base and J by 1 base, with 15 bases left in between. This CDR3 spans 17 amino acids. Germline V gene sequence: CDR1 LGHNA, CDR2 YNFKEQ. CDR3 loop: CASSQGRRTWGTDTQYF. CDR3 bases: TGTGCCAGCAGCCAAGGACGCCGTACTTGGGGCACAGATACGCAGTATTTT.

The chain joins TRBV6-2 or TRBV6-3 to TRBJ2-3; D may match TRBD1 or TRBD2 (5 bases each). Germline CDR1 reads MNHEY; CDR2 reads SVGEGT. Trimming took off 6 bases at V and 5 bases at J, with 18 bases between the two ends. The CDR3 length is 15 residues. The CDR3 bases are TGTGCCAGCAGGGACCGGGACCAGATTGTAGATACGCAGTATTTT. Translating it yields CASRDRDQIVDTQYF.

The sample holds a few counts of this clonotype. The chain couples TRBV29-1 to TRBJ2-1; D is undetermined. The CDR3 loop spans 12 amino acids. The V and J ends lost 3 bases and 11 bases respectively, with 14 bases between them. The germline gives CDR1 SQVTM, CDR2 ANQGSEA. CDR3 protein: CSVDSDGNKQFF. The CDR3 DNA reads TGCAGCGTTGACTCGGATGGGAATAAGCAGTTCTTC.

The chain has TRBV6-2 or TRBV6-3 and TRBJ1-1; 7 bases match TRBD1. The junction had 21 bases not matched to a gene; V was cut back by 9 bases and J by 5 bases. The CDR3 has 17 residues. Per germline, CDR1 MNHEY and CDR2 SVGEGT. Here the CDR3 DNA reads TGTGCCAGTTATTCAACTCCGGGACACCCCAGGGGGACTGAAGCTTTCTTT. Its translation is CASYSTPGHPRGTEAFF.

The chain is built from TRBV25-1 and TRBJ2-1; 9 bases align to TRBD1. V shed 6 bases and J 7 bases; nucleotides not matched to a gene: 16. Germline-derived CDR1 and CDR2 are MGHDK and SYGVNS. The CDR3 is 17 residues long. CDR3 nucleotides: TGTGCCAGCAGGCCCCAAGCGAGGGGACAGGGCACAAATGAGCAGTTCTTC. It yields the protein CASRPQARGQGTNEQFF.

This sequence joins TRBV2 and TRBJ1-6; no reliable D call. The CDR3 totals 16 residues. V was pared by 6 bases and J by 0 bases, with 12 bases between. The germline CDR1 and CDR2 sequences are SNHLY and FYNNEI. The CDR3 DNA is TGTGCCAGCAGCGTTGAGGGCAGCTCCTATAATTCACCCCTCCACTTT. Translated: CASSVEGSSYNSPLHF.

This clonotype has a count of ten or more. This sequence joins TRBV29-1 and TRBJ2-1; 9 bases agree with TRBD2. Germline values: CDR1 SQVTM, CDR2 ANQGSEA. Trimming at V came to 8 bases and at J to 8 bases, leaving 7 bases not matched to a gene. The CDR3 has 12 residues. The CDR3 reads CSTASGIDEQFF. The DNA of the CDR3 is TGCAGCACTGCTAGCGGGATCGATGAGCAGTTCTTC.

This clonotype was observed a few times. This rearrangement joins TRBV7-2 to TRBJ2-3; weak D call: TRBD2 (6 bases). CDR3 size: 13 residues. The V gene's germline CDR1 is SGHTA and CDR2 FQGNSA. V lost 0 bases and J lost 6, with 7 bases in between. The CDR3 protein is CASSLAREDTQYF. For the CDR3, the DNA is TGTGCCAGCAGCTTAGCTCGGGAGGATACGCAGTATTTT. The variable domain in full, with the rest retrieved from reference TRBV7-2 and TRBJ2-3, is GAGVSQSPSNKVTEKGKDVELRCDPISGHTALYWYRQSLGQGLEFLIYFQGNSAPDKSGLPSDRFSAERTGGSVSTLTIQRTQQEDSAVYLCASSLAREDTQYFGPGTRLTVL.

This clonotype has just a few counts. The V and J genes are TRBV7-2 and TRBJ2-5; the D gene could be TRBD1 or TRBD2 (5 bases each). There are 14 residues in the CDR3. V lost 3 bases and J 0 bases, leaving 8 bases between the germline ends. Per germline, CDR1 SGHTA and CDR2 FQGNSA. Here the CDR3 DNA reads TGTGCCAGCAGCTTGGGGGAGTACCAAGAGACCCAGTACTTC. Amino acid sequence: CASSLGEYQETQYF. Complete variable domain (other parts from reference TRBV7-2 and TRBJ2-5): GAGVSQSPSNKVTEKGKDVELRCDPISGHTALYWYRQSLGQGLEFLIYFQGNSAPDKSGLPSDRFSAERTGGSVSTLTIQRTQQEDSAVYLCASSLGEYQETQYFGPGTRLLVL.

This chain uses TRBV27 with TRBJ1-2; 9 bases agree with TRBD1. The V gene's germline CDR1 is MNHEY and CDR2 SMNVEV (reference sequence). This CDR3 has 18 amino acids. With 5 bases clipped from V and 4 bases from J, the junction kept 17 bases outside the gene matches. The chain's CDR3 is CASSVRPATGGGLYGYTF. The CDR3 region has the DNA TGTGCCAGCAGTGTGAGGCCCGCGACAGGGGGGGGACTCTATGGCTACACCTTC.

The V gene is TRBV5-1, the J gene TRBJ2-1; 9 bases map to TRBD1. Trimming removed 3 bases from V and 8 bases from J; junction bases left unmatched: 6. Germline values: CDR1 SGHRS, CDR2 YFSETQ. CDR3 size: 14 residues. In DNA, the CDR3 is TGCGCCAGCAGCTGGCGGGACAGGGCGTATGAGCAGTTCTTC. This encodes CASSWRDRAYEQFF.

The rearrangement links TRBV24-1 to TRBJ2-1; D may correspond to TRBD1 or TRBD2 (6 bases each). Gene TRBJ2-7 matches the end of the DNA better, so the J call may be wrong. This CDR3 comprises 14 residues. The germline CDR1 and CDR2 sequences are KGHDR and SFDVKD. Here the CDR3 DNA reads TGTGCCACTGAACTCGGGGGCTCCTACAATGAGCAGTACTTC. This gives the protein CATELGGSYNEQYF.

Concerning this clonotype: The junction does not match germline at one end; this may be a read error. In DNA form, the CDR3 reads TGTGCCAGCAGCTTAAGGTGGCAGCCGCAAGAGACCCGGTACTTC. Residues: CASSLRWQPQETRYF. The chain joins TRBV7-2 to TRBJ2-5; D uncertain. The germline V gene encodes CDR1 SGHTA and CDR2 FQGNSA. The CDR3 length is 15 residues.

This chain joins TRBV29-1 and TRBJ2-4, with TRBD2 identical over 11 bases. The DNA end favors TRBJ2-7, so the J call may be wrong. The V gene's germline CDR1 is SQVTM and CDR2 ANQGSEA. This CDR3 contains 13 residues. Written as DNA, the CDR3 is TGCAGCGTCAATAGCGGGAGGGCCTACGAGCAGTACTTC. Translated: CSVNSGRAYEQYF.